These 17 T cell receptor beta chains came from one sample sequenced in a study of T cell responses to AZD1222 COVID-19 vaccine. Only in-frame clones appear in the TCRdb table, and some are missing; sequencing was by immunoSEQ multiplex PCR. This table has 200,000 to 300,000 clones, approximately 95% appearing once. This specimen consisted of peripheral blood, obtained on day 0 of AZD1222 vaccination. These receptors came from an adult in good health.

The CDR3 region has the DNA TGCGCCAGCAGGATCGGACAGGGAGGCACCGGGGAGCTGTTTTTT. This sequence encodes CASRIGQGGTGELFF. This chain links TRBV5-1 with TRBJ2-2, with 8 bases aligning to TRBD1. Germline loops: CDR1 SGHRS, CDR2 YFSETQ. V trimming: 5 bases; J trimming: 4 bases; junction bases outside the gene matches: 7. The CDR3 runs 15 residues.

This chain uses TRBV3-1 (or the pseudogene TRBV3-2) with TRBJ1-5, with D unresolved. The V end was cut by 0 bases, the J end by 9 bases, with 12 bases between. The germline CDR1 and CDR2 sequences are LGHDT and YNNKEL (reference sequence). The CDR3 consists of 14 residues. In DNA, the CDR3 is TGTGCCAGCAGCCAAGATCTGAGGGTTCGGCCCCAGCATTTT. Translated: CASSQDLRVRPQHF.

The V call is TRBV28, the J call TRBJ1-1; D might be TRBD1 (6 bases). V lost 7 bases and J lost 4, with 13 bases in between. This CDR3 has 13 amino acids. Looked up from germline, CDR1 is MDHEN and CDR2 is SYDVKM. CDR3 in amino acids: CASIPQGLTEAFF. For the CDR3, the DNA is TGTGCCAGCATCCCACAGGGACTCACTGAAGCTTTCTTT.

CDR3 in DNA: TGTGCCAGCAGCTTAGCTAGCGGGAGGACAGATACGCAGTATTTT. Protein: CASSLASGRTDTQYF. The J gene is TRBJ2-3, the V gene TRBV7-6, with TRBD2 identical over 10 bases. CDR1 SGHVS and CDR2 FNYEAQ come from the germline V gene. Trimming removed 0 bases from V and 3 bases from J; junction bases left unmatched: 0. This CDR3 is built from 15 residues.

The V call is TRBV7-9, the J call TRBJ1-2, with 7 bases lining up with TRBD1. The CDR3 length is 15 residues. Germline CDR1 SEHNR, CDR2 FQNEAQ (reference sequence). V lost 5 bases and J lost 4; bases outside the gene matches: 10. CDR3 sequence reads: CASSPPGQGGYGYTF. CDR3 bases: TGTGCCAGCAGCCCCCCCGGGCAGGGGGGCTATGGCTACACCTTC.

This clone was picked up one time. CDR3 in DNA: TGTGCCAGCAGTGGTAGCGGGAGAACCGGGGAGCTGTTTTTT. Translation: CASSGSGRTGELFF. V is TRBV2 and J is TRBJ2-2; 9 bases line up with TRBD2. CDR3 length: 14 residues. After removal of 4 bases from V and 5 bases from J, the junction contained 2 bases not matched to a gene. Germline-derived CDR1 and CDR2 are SNHLY and FYNNEI.

J is TRBJ2-2 and V is TRBV6-4, with 7 nucleotides matching TRBD2. This CDR3 contains 13 residues. J gave up 3 bases and V 5 bases, and 0 bases lay outside the gene matches. CDR1 and CDR2 (germline): MRHNA, SNTAGT. CDR3 in amino acids: CASSSGDTGELFF. As DNA, the CDR3 is TGTGCCAGCAGTAGCGGGGACACCGGGGAGCTGTTTTTT.

The rearrangement links TRBV20-1 to TRBJ1-6; the D is unclear. V was clipped by 1 base and J by 14 bases, with 6 bases between them. This CDR3 is 10 amino acids long. In germline, CDR1 is DFQATT, CDR2 SNEGSKA (reference sequence). The chain's CDR3 is CSARARALHF. The CDR3 nucleotides are TGCAGTGCTAGAGCAAGGGCCCTCCACTTT.

This clone was recorded once. This chain connects TRBV7-9 to TRBJ2-5, with D maybe TRBD2 (5 bases). The V gene lost 5 bases and the J gene lost 3 bases, with 13 bases spanning the gap. This CDR3 is built from 14 residues. Germline V lookup: CDR1 SEHNR, CDR2 FQNEAQ (reference sequence). CDR3 sequence: CASSEQLGKETQYF. DNA for the CDR3: TGTGCCAGCAGCGAGCAGCTCGGGAAAGAGACCCAGTACTTC.

The table lists this clone with a count of one. The gene calls are TRBV19 and TRBJ1-2; 7 nucleotides line up with TRBD1. V dropped 6 bases and J dropped 4; count of bases not matched to a gene: 8. There are 14 residues in the CDR3. CDR1 is LNHDA, CDR2 SQIVND, per germline (reference sequence). Here the CDR3 reads CASSNTGASYGYTF. In nucleotides, the CDR3 is TGTGCCAGTAGCAATACAGGGGCCAGCTATGGCTACACCTTC.

V usage is TRBV7-3 and J usage is TRBJ2-7, with a weak D call TRBD2 (6 bases). Trimming stripped 2 bases from V and 6 bases from J, with 14 bases between. This CDR3 contains 14 residues. Per the germline V gene, CDR1 is SGHTA and CDR2 is FQGTGA. The CDR3 is CASSLEGSGVEQYF. DNA of the CDR3: TGTGCCAGCAGCTTAGAGGGGTCGGGGGTCGAGCAGTACTTC. The full variable domain, in which reference TRBV7-3 and TRBJ2-7 provide the parts outside the CDR3, is GAGVSQTPSNKVTEKGKYVELRCDPISGHTALYWYRQSLGQGPEFLIYFQGTGAADDSGLPNDRFFAVRPEGSVSTLKIQRTERGDSAVYLCASSLEGSGVEQYFGPGTRLTVT.

As regards this clone: At one end, the junction sequence differs from germline, possibly due to a read error. The chain uses TRBV18 and TRBJ1-2; possible D gene TRBD1, 6 bases. The CDR3 covers 14 residues. From germline, CDR1 is KGHSH and CDR2 LQKENI. The CDR3 loop reads CASSPQDSHYGYTF. For the CDR3, the DNA is TGTGCCAGCTCACCACAGGACAGCCACTACGGCTACACCTTC.

The V gene is TRBV19, the J gene TRBJ1-3, with a weak D call TRBD1 (5 bases). This CDR3 contains 13 residues. V lost 6 bases and J lost 4, with 10 bases in between. Germline lookup yields CDR1 LNHDA and CDR2 SQIVND (reference sequence). The CDR3: CASSTEGGNTIYF. The CDR3 bases are TGTGCCAGTAGCACAGAGGGGGGAAACACCATATATTTT.

J is TRBJ1-1 and V is TRBV19; TRBD1 matches at 10 bases. The CDR3 length is 14 residues. Germline assignment: CDR1 LNHDA and CDR2 SQIVND (reference sequence). J gave up 4 bases and V 8 bases, and 7 bases lay outside the gene matches. In DNA form, the CDR3 reads TGTGCCAGTGACCCGGGACAGGGGAGCACTGAAGCTTTCTTT. Its translation: CASDPGQGSTEAFF. Looking up the rest from reference TRBV19 and TRBJ1-1 gives the full variable domain: DGGITQSPKYLFRKEGQNVTLSCEQNLNHDAMYWYRQDPGQGLRLIYYSQIVNDFQKGDIAEGYSVSREKKESFPLTVTSAQKNPTAFYLCASDPGQGSTEAFFGQGTRLTVV.

The V call is TRBV6-1, the J call TRBJ1-2, with D unclear. The V end was cut by 2 bases, the J end by 8 bases, with 12 bases between. The CDR3 has 13 amino acids. The V gene's germline CDR1 is MNHNS and CDR2 SASEGT. CDR3 DNA: TGTGCCAGCAGTGAATCGGCAGGCAGCGGCTACACCTTC. Encoded protein: CASSESAGSGYTF.

Here the CDR3 reads CASSSTRGRHNEQFF. In nucleotides, the CDR3 is TGTGCCAGCAGCTCGACCCGGGGGAGGCACAATGAGCAGTTCTTC. V and J are TRBV11-2 and TRBJ2-1, with D possibly being TRBD2 (6 bases). Germline lookup yields CDR1 SGHAT and CDR2 FQNNGV. V was clipped by 4 bases and J by 5 bases, with 15 bases between them. The CDR3 loop spans 15 amino acids.

This chain links TRBV28 with TRBJ1-1; D remains unclear. Trimming stripped 3 bases from V and 0 bases from J, with 8 bases between. Germline CDR1 reads MDHEN; CDR2 reads SYDVKM. The CDR3 length is 14 residues. The CDR3: CASSLKGMNTEAFF. In DNA form, the CDR3 reads TGTGCCAGCAGTTTGAAGGGAATGAACACTGAAGCTTTCTTT.